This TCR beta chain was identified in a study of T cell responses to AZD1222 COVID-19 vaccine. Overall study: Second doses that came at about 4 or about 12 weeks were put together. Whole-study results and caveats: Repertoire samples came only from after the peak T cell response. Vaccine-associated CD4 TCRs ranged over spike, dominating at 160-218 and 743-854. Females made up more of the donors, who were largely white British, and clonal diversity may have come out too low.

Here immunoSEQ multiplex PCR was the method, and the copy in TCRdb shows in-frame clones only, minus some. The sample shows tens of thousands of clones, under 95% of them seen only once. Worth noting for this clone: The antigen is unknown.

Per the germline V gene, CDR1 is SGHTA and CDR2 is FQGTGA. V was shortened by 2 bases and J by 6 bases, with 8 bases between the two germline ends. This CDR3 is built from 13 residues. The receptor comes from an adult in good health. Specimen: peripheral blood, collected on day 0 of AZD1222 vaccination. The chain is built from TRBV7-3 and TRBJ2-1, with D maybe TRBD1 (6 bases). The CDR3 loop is CASSLGDINEQFF. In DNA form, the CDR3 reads TGTGCCAGCAGCTTAGGGGACATCAATGAGCAGTTCTTC.